The clone carrying this T cell receptor beta chain was found a few times. This record belongs to a study of cytomegalovirus exposure and HLA in healthy donors. CDR3 length equals 10 residues. The V end was cut by 10 bases, the J end by 7 bases, with 8 bases between. Germline values: CDR1 MDHEN, CDR2 SYDVKM. The data were produced by immunoSEQ multiplex PCR, yet TCRdb's version contains in-frame clones alone and is incomplete. This sample yields about 330,000 clones, of which roughly 87% are seen a single time; roughly 1.2% belongs to the top ten. This TCR came from a young woman in good health and CMV-seropositive. The specimen sequenced was PBMCs. This chain links TRBV28 with TRBJ1-5; perhaps TRBD1 as D (5 bases). The CDR3 loop is CATGSQPQHF. In nucleotides, the CDR3 is TGTGCCACAGGGAGCCAGCCCCAGCATTTT.